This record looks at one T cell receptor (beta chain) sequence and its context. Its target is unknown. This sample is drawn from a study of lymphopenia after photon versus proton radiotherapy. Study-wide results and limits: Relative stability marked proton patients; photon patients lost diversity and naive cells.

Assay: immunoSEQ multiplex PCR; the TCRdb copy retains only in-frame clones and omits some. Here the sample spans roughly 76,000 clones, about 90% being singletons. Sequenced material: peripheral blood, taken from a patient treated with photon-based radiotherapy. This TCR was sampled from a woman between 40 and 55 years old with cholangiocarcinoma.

The CDR3, as DNA: TGTGCCAGCAGTATCTTACCCGGGACGGGGGCCCCCGAGCAGTACTTC. Translated, it gives CASSILPGTGAPEQYF. The chain carries TRBV27 and TRBJ2-7, with D tentatively TRBD1 or TRBD2 (6 bases each). Deletions cut 5 bases from V and 6 bases from J, with 23 bases between. The CDR3 length is 16 residues. The V gene's germline CDR1 is MNHEY and CDR2 SMNVEV (reference sequence).